In its sample, the clone carrying this T cell receptor beta chain was seen a few times. Profiling relied on immunoSEQ multiplex PCR, and the TCRdb table lists in-frame clones only, not all of them. The table has 200,000 to 250,000 clones, 75% to 80% seen once. The sample originates from a study of cytotoxic CD8 clonotypes in ibrutinib-treated CLL. The V and J ends lost 1 base and 6 bases respectively, with 20 bases between them. CDR3 length equals 17 residues. From germline, CDR1 is SGHRS and CDR2 YFSETQ. V and J are TRBV5-1 and TRBJ2-1, with D perhaps TRBD2 (6 bases). The input for sequencing was PBMCs, taken after 12 months of ibrutinib treatment. The origin of this receptor is a human donor with chronic lymphocytic leukemia. The CDR3 loop is CASSLTIGGMGGNEQFF. The CDR3 DNA sequence: TGCGCCAGCAGCTTGACAATAGGAGGTATGGGAGGCAATGAGCAGTTCTTC.